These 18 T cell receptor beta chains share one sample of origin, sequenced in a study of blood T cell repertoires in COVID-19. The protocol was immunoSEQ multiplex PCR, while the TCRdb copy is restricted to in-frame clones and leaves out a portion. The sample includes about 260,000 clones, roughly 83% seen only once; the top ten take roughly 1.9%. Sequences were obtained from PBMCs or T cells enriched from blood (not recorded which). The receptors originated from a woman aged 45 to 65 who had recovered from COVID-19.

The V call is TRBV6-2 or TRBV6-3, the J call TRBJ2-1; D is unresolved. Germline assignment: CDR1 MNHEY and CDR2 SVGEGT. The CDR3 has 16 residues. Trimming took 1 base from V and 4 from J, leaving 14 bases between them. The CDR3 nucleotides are TGTGCCAGCAGTTACTACGTTGTGAGGATTTACAATGAGCAGTTCTTC. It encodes CASSYYVVRIYNEQFF.

The chain's CDR3 is CASSPTGESRRYTF. CDR3 nucleotide sequence: TGTGCCAGCAGCCCAACAGGGGAATCGAGGCGCTACACCTTC. J is TRBJ1-2 and V is TRBV6-2 or TRBV6-3; 7 bases are shared with TRBD1. The CDR3 loop spans 14 amino acids. In germline, CDR1 is MNHEY, CDR2 SVGEGT. V shed 6 bases, J shed 9 bases, and the junction held 13 bases outside the gene matches.

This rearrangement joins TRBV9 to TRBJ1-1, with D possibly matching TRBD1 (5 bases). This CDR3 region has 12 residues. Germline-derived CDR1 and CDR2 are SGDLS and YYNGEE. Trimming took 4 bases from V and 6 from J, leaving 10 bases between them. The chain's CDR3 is CASSRAGSEAFF. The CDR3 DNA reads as TGTGCCAGCAGCAGGGCAGGGTCTGAAGCTTTCTTT.

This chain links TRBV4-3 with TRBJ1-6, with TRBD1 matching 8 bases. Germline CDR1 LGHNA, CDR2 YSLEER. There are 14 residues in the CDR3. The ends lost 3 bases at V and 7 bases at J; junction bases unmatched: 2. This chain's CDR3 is CASSHRGLNSPLHF. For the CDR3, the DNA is TGCGCCAGCAGCCACAGGGGGCTGAATTCACCCCTCCACTTT.

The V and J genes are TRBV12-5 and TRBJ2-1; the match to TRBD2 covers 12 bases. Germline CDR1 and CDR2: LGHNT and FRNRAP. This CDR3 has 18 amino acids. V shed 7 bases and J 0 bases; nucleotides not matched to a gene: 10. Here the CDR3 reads CASASLGLAGPSYNEQFF. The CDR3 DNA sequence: TGTGCTAGTGCCTCCCTTGGACTAGCGGGACCCTCCTACAATGAGCAGTTCTTC.

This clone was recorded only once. The CDR3 loop is CASSLGQGPPQGTEAFF. DNA for the CDR3: TGTGCCAGCAGCCTTGGACAGGGCCCTCCTCAGGGCACTGAAGCTTTCTTT. This sequence joins TRBV9 and TRBJ1-1; 8 nucleotides agree with TRBD1. Germline-derived CDR1 and CDR2 are SGDLS and YYNGEE. V shed 4 bases, J shed 4 bases, and the junction held 15 bases outside the gene matches. This CDR3 has 17 residues. The whole variable domain, remainder taken from reference TRBV9 and TRBJ1-1, is DSGVTQTPKHLITATGQRVTLRCSPRSGDLSVYWYQQSLDQGLQFLIQYYNGEERAKGNILERFSAQQFPDLHSELNLSSLELGDSALYFCASSLGQGPPQGTEAFFGQGTRLTVV.

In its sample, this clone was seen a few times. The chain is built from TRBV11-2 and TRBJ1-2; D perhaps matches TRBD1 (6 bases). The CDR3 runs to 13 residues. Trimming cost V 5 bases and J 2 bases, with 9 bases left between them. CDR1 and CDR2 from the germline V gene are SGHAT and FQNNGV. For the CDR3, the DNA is TGTGCCAGCAGCCGGGACACAAACTATGGCTACACCTTC. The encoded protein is CASSRDTNYGYTF.

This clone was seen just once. The CDR3 region is CASSQLSDYGYTF. DNA of the CDR3: TGTGCCAGCAGCCAGTTGTCCGACTATGGCTACACCTTC. The chain uses TRBV4-2 and TRBJ1-2; D remains unclear. The germline V and J ends were trimmed by 3 bases and 3 bases, with 8 bases remaining between them. Germline lookup yields CDR1 LGHNA and CDR2 YNFKEQ. This CDR3 comprises 13 residues.

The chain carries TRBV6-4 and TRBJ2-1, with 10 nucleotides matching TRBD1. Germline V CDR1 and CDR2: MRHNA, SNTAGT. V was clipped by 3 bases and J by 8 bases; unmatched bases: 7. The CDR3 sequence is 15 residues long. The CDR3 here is CASSEGSGQGDEQFF. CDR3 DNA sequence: TGTGCCAGCAGTGAGGGGTCCGGACAGGGGGATGAGCAGTTCTTC.

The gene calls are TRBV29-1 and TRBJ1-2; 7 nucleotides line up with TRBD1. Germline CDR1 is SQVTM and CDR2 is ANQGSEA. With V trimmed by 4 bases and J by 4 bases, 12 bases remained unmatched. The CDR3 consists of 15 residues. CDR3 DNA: TGCAGCGTTGCCGGACGACAGGGAGAGGGCTATGGCTACACCTTC. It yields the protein CSVAGRQGEGYGYTF.

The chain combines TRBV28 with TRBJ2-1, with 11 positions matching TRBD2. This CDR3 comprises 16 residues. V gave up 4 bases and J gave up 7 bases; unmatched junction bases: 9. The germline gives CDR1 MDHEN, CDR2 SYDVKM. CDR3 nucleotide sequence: TGTGCCAGCAGTTCCGCCCCACTAGCGGGAGTAAATGAGCAGTTCTTC. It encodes CASSSAPLAGVNEQFF.

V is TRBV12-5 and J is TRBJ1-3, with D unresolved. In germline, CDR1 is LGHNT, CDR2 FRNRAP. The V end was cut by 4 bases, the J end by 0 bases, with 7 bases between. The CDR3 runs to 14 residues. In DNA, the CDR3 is TGTGCTAGTGGTTCGTTCTCCTCTGGAAACACCATATATTTT. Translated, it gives CASGSFSSGNTIYF.

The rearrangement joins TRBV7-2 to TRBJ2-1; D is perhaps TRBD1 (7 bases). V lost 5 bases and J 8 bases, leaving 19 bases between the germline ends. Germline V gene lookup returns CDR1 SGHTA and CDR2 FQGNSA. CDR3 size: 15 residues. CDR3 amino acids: CASSHNRGLSDEQFF. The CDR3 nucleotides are TGTGCCAGCAGCCATAACAGGGGACTGTCCGATGAGCAGTTCTTC.

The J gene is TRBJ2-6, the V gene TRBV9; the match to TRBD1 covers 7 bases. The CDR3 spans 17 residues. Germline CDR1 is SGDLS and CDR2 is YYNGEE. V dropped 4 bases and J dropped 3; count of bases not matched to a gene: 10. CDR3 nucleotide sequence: TGTGCCAGCAGCAGCCGACAGGGCCTGGGTGGGGCCAACGTCCTGACTTTC. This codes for CASSSRQGLGGANVLTF.

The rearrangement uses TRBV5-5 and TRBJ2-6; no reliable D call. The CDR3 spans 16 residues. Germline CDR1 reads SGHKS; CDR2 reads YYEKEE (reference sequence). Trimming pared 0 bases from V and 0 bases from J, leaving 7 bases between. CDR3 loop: CASSLVLNSGANVLTF. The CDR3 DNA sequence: TGTGCCAGCAGCTTGGTCCTAAACTCTGGGGCCAACGTCCTGACTTTC.

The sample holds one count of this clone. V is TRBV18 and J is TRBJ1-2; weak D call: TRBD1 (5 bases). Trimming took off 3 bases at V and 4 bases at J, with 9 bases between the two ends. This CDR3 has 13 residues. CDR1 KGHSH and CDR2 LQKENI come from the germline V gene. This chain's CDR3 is CASSPGGTYGYTF. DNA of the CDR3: TGTGCCAGCTCACCGGGGGGGACCTATGGCTACACCTTC.

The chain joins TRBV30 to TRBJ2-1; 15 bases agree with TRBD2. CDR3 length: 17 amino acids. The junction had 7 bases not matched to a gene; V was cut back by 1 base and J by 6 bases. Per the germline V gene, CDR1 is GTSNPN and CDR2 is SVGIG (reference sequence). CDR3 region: CAWSGRWTSGRGNEQFF. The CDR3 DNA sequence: TGTGCCTGGAGTGGAAGGTGGACTAGCGGGAGGGGCAATGAGCAGTTCTTC. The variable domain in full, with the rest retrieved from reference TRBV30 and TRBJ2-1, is SQTIHQWPATLVQPVGSPLSLECTVEGTSNPNLYWYRQAAGRGLQLLFYSVGIGQISSEVPQNLSASRPQDRQFILSSKKLLLSDSGFYLCAWSGRWTSGRGNEQFFGPGTRLTVL.

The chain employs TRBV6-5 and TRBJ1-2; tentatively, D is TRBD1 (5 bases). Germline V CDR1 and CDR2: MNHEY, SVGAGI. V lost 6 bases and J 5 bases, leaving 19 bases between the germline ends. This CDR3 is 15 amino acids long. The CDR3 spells CASRTPGLNKYGYTF. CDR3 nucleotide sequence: TGTGCCAGCAGGACCCCGGGACTGAACAAGTATGGCTACACCTTC.